The subject of this entry is one TCR beta chain. The antigen is undetermined. This CDR3 contains 14 residues. The V gene lost 3 bases and the J gene lost 9 bases, with 16 bases spanning the gap. CDR1 and CDR2 (germline): SGHRS, YFSETQ. Sequenced by immunoSEQ multiplex PCR; TCRdb stores in-frame clones only, minus some. The sample lists approximately 110,000 clones, 90% to 95% occurring once. The source of the sample is a study of siplizumab effects on memory and regulatory T cells. General study results and limits: The majority of clones, roughly 75-96% of proliferating CD4+ or CD8+ clones, lacked an assignable naive or memory phenotype. In unstimulated cells, naive T cells appeared more diverse than memory T cells and seemed major alloresponse contributors. Siplizumab produced a significant drop in alloreactive sequences attributable to unstimulated CD4+ memory cells. Controls showed an average of around 30% Treg-derived mappable alloreactive CD4+ clones, while siplizumab showed about 69%.

The receptor was derived from a human donor in good health. The sample consisted of CD4+ T cells sorted from blood. This chain joins TRBV5-1 and TRBJ1-5; maybe TRBD1 (6 bases). CDR3 loop: CASSSDGQGGPQHF. The CDR3 nucleotides are TGCGCCAGCAGCTCGGACGGCCAAGGGGGGCCCCAGCATTTT.